This is a list of T cell receptor beta chains from one sample in a study of Ad26.COV2.S vaccination and SARS-CoV-2 variants. Sequenced by immunoSEQ multiplex PCR; TCRdb stores in-frame clones only, minus some. The profile shows about 680,000 clones, 80% to 90% of them singletons. The sequencing used peripheral blood, collected in a trial of Ad26.COV2.S vaccine versus placebo. The receptors stem from a person aged 18-60 years who received the Ad26.COV2.S COVID-19 vaccine or a placebo. Each CDR3 is given with its conserved first and last residue. Only part of the rows carry a size: once, few, many, or a class if the clone is expanded.

CASSATGSGNTIYF	TRBJ1-3	NA	TRBV9
CASSSLAGVSGELFF	TRBJ2-2	NA	TRBV6-5
CSVGGRPNTEAFF	TRBJ1-1	NA	TRBV29-1
CASSQTVNYEQYF	TRBJ2-7	NA	TRBV7-9
CASSVDSNQPQHF	TRBJ1-5	few	TRBV7-2
CASSYSGGNYGYTF	TRBJ1-2	NA	TRBV6-5
CASSSTGPNQPQHF	TRBJ1-5	NA	TRBV19
CASSTGQGRVVETQYF	TRBJ2-5	NA	TRBV7-2
CASSVHGVPDGYTF	TRBJ1-2	NA	TRBV7-9
CASSARGGLNTEAFF	TRBJ1-1	NA	TRBV9
CAWRGRDRGINYGYTF	TRBJ1-2	once	TRBV30
CAWVGPTYEQYF	TRBJ2-7	NA	TRBV30
CASSPRDRGRLDQPQHF	TRBJ1-5	NA	TRBV9
CASSLSGRTPLHF	TRBJ1-6	few	TRBV27
CASSQEVGVFTDTQYF	TRBJ2-3	NA	TRBV4-2
CASSQGGVSSYNEQFF	TRBJ2-1	NA	TRBV4-3
CATSGTGGPEETQYF	TRBJ2-5	NA	TRBV15
CASSQESEWRTEAFF	TRBJ1-1	NA	TRBV4-3
CASRMGGGYEQYF	TRBJ2-7	NA	TRBV6-5
CASSSTGGADEAFF	TRBJ1-1	NA	TRBV5-4
CASSEGVAGLETQYF	TRBJ2-5	NA	TRBV6-1
CATSGGQTFNTGELFF	TRBJ2-2	NA	TRBV24-1
CASSPTGDFNQPQHF	TRBJ1-5	NA	TRBV25-1
CASTTSASSYNEQFF	TRBJ2-1	NA	TRBV9
CASSPRDRVNTEAFF	TRBJ1-1	NA	TRBV5-6
CASSRRGDNSPLHF	TRBJ1-6	NA	TRBV2
CAISDPNRGGEKLFF	TRBJ1-4	NA	TRBV10-3
CASSSDRAYGYTF	TRBJ1-2	NA	TRBV6-5
CASSLAGGGAGTQYF	TRBJ2-5	NA	TRBV7-3
CAWSPGTGFEQYF	TRBJ2-7	NA	TRBV30
CASSYAGTEAYGAFF	TRBJ1-1	NA	TRBV6-5
CASMTANSPLHF	TRBJ1-6	NA	TRBV2